The 24 T cell receptor beta chains listed next were all sequenced from one sample in a study of CD8+ T cells in alopecia areata. Once RNA had been extracted, it was reverse transcribed into cDNA to act as the sequencing template. TCRdb's table, derived via immunoSEQ multiplex PCR, lists solely in-frame clones and lacks some. The sample gives more than 90,000 clones, around 50% of which show up once; about 12% is in the top ten. Specified treatment: oral pan-JAK inhibitor, 5-10 mg twice daily. The sample consisted of CD8+ T cells sorted from blood, taken at week 24, from a patient treated with tofacitinib. These receptors came from a human donor with alopecia areata.

This clone turned up a few times. The chain joins TRBV5-1 to TRBJ1-6, with 8 bases aligning to TRBD1. J lost 10 bases, V lost 9 bases, and 9 bases had no gene match. The CDR3 is made up of 13 amino acids. Per germline, CDR1 SGHRS and CDR2 YFSETQ. Written as DNA, the CDR3 is TGCGCCACTTCCGGGACAGGATCGTCACCCCTCCACTTT. Encoded protein: CATSGTGSSPLHF. The whole variable domain, filled in from reference TRBV5-1 and TRBJ1-6, reads KAGVTQTPRYLIKTRGQQVTLSCSPISGHRSVSWYQQTPGQGLQFLFEYFSETQRNKGNFPGRFSGRQFSNSRSEMNVSTLELGDSALYLCATSGTGSSPLHFGNGTRLTVT.

This clone turned up a few times. The chain uses TRBV7-9 and TRBJ2-5; D call uncertain. Germline V gene lookup returns CDR1 SEHNR and CDR2 FQNEAQ (reference sequence). Trimming removed 8 bases at V and 0 bases at J, with 4 bases between. The CDR3 is 11 amino acids. The CDR3 sequence is CASRDQETQYF. DNA for the CDR3: TGTGCCAGCCGGGACCAAGAGACCCAGTACTTC.

The chain has TRBV15 and TRBJ1-5; D perhaps matches TRBD1 (5 bases). V was pared by 3 bases and J by 0 bases, with 9 bases between. Per germline, CDR1 LNHNV and CDR2 YYDKDF (reference sequence). The CDR3 has 15 amino acids. CDR3 nucleotide sequence: TGTGCCACCAGCAGGGAGGGGAATAGCAATCAGCCCCAGCATTTT. This gives the protein CATSREGNSNQPQHF. Complete variable domain (other parts from reference TRBV15 and TRBJ1-5): DAMVIQNPRYQVTQFGKPVTLSCSQTLNHNVMYWYQQKSSQAPKLLFHYYDKDFNNEADTPDNFQSRRPNTSFCFLDIRSPGLGDTAMYLCATSREGNSNQPQHFGDGTRLSIL.

The table lists this clone with a few counts. The chain is built from TRBV5-6 and TRBJ2-1; D is uncertain. Per the germline V gene, CDR1 is SGHDT and CDR2 is YYEEEE. The V gene lost 5 bases and the J gene lost 12 bases, with 15 bases spanning the gap. The CDR3 totals 12 residues. As DNA, the CDR3 is TGTGCCAGCAGTTCCGGCCCCAAAGGGCAGTTCTTC. This translates into CASSSGPKGQFF.

The rearrangement links TRBV6-5 to TRBJ1-1; D is uncertain. Germline V gene data show CDR1 as MNHEY and CDR2 as SVGAGI. The V gene lost 6 bases and the J gene lost 10 bases, with 12 bases spanning the gap. CDR3 length: 11 amino acids. CDR3 DNA sequence: TGTGCCAGCAGCCCGGGCAGCGGAGCTTTCTTT. Protein product: CASSPGSGAFF.

The CDR3 DNA follows: TGCAGCGTTGAAGATCCCATTTTAGGACCCGCGAACACCGGGGAGCTGTTTTTT. Translation gives CSVEDPILGPANTGELFF. The chain recombines TRBV29-1 with TRBJ2-2, with D unresolved. CDR3 size: 18 residues. The germline gives CDR1 SQVTM, CDR2 ANQGSEA. Trimming shortened V by 0 bases and J by 0 bases, and 17 bases separated the two germline ends.

The chain has TRBV9 and TRBJ2-1; no definite D call. The CDR3 sequence is 14 residues long. CDR1 and CDR2 (germline): SGDLS, YYNGEE. V lost 0 bases to trimming and J lost 2 bases, with 6 bases between them. CDR3 sequence (DNA): TGTGCCAGCAGCGTAGGGGCGCCCTACAATGAGCAGTTCTTC. It translates to CASSVGAPYNEQFF.

The chain carries TRBV7-8 and TRBJ2-2; 7 bases line up with TRBD1. The V and J ends lost 1 base and 6 bases, in that order; junction bases with no gene match: 8. Germline V CDR1 and CDR2: SGHVS, FQNEAQ. This CDR3 spans 16 amino acids. In DNA form, the CDR3 reads TGTGCCAGCAGCTTAGGGACAGGAGGTTCTGCCGGGGAGCTGTTTTTT. Amino acid sequence: CASSLGTGGSAGELFF.

This clone was observed a few times. The V gene is TRBV10-3, the J gene TRBJ2-6; D is ambiguous. Trimming left V 5 bases short and J 3 bases short, with 14 bases between. The CDR3 is 16 residues long. Germline V lookup: CDR1 ENHRY, CDR2 SYGVKD. The CDR3: CAISPTAGCGANVLTF. CDR3 in DNA: TGTGCCATCAGTCCTACAGCCGGCTGTGGGGCCAACGTCCTGACTTTC.

The rearrangement links TRBV7-9 to TRBJ2-7; D is unclear. V lost 1 base, J lost 5 bases, and 6 bases lay in between. Germline CDR1 reads SEHNR; CDR2 reads FQNEAQ (reference sequence). The CDR3 loop spans 12 amino acids. The CDR3: CASSLDLDEQYF. CDR3 in DNA: TGTGCCAGCAGCTTAGACCTCGACGAGCAGTACTTC.

The V call is TRBV27, the J call TRBJ2-7; the D is unclear. V lost 1 base, J lost 5 bases, and 0 bases lay in between. The CDR3 has 10 amino acids. Germline V gene sequence: CDR1 MNHEY, CDR2 SMNVEV (reference sequence). CDR3 sequence reads: CASSLYEQYF. CDR3 bases: TGTGCCAGCAGTTTATACGAGCAGTACTTC.

The chain links TRBV6-6 to TRBJ2-7; a possible D gene is TRBD2 (6 bases). This CDR3 region has 13 residues. V lost 6 bases to trimming and J lost 0 bases, with 9 bases between them. Looked up from germline, CDR1 is MNHNY and CDR2 is SVGAGI (reference sequence). The CDR3, as DNA: TGTGCCAGCAGGGAGACTAGCTCCTACGAGCAGTACTTC. This codes for CASRETSSYEQYF.

The V and J genes are TRBV6-5 and TRBJ1-2; tentatively, D is TRBD1 (5 bases). V shed 6 bases and J shed 4 bases, with 12 bases lying between them. Germline CDR1 MNHEY, CDR2 SVGAGI. There are 13 residues in the CDR3. The DNA for the CDR3 is TGTGCCAGCAGCTTGCAGGGAAGCTATGGCTACACCTTC. This codes for CASSLQGSYGYTF.

The genes are TRBV30 and TRBJ1-1; D uncertain. There are 14 residues in the CDR3. Trimming removed 5 bases from V and 6 bases from J, with 19 bases in between. The germline CDR1 and CDR2 sequences are GTSNPN and SVGIG (reference sequence). The CDR3 protein is CAWGGEDHPAEAFF. As DNA, the CDR3 is TGTGCCTGGGGAGGTGAGGATCACCCCGCTGAAGCTTTCTTT.

This clone occurred a few times. The chain employs TRBV4-2 and TRBJ2-1; 12 bases map to TRBD2. The trim removed 0 bases at V and 6 bases at J, leaving 3 bases unmatched. Germline CDR1 is LGHNA and CDR2 is YNFKEQ. The length of the CDR3 is 16 residues. For the CDR3, the DNA is TGTGCCAGCAGCCAAGATGCTAGCGGGGGGGCCAATGAGCAGTTCTTC. Its protein product is CASSQDASGGANEQFF.

This clone came up a few times. The chain couples TRBV6-5 to TRBJ1-5; D unclear. Germline V gene lookup returns CDR1 MNHEY and CDR2 SVGAGI. V lost 10 bases and J lost 2, with 12 bases in between. The CDR3 covers 13 residues. DNA for the CDR3: TGTGCCACCGCTGAGGAAGGCAATCAGCCCCAGCATTTT. Translated: CATAEEGNQPQHF.

V usage is TRBV6-5 and J usage is TRBJ2-7; 7 nucleotides align to TRBD2. The CDR3 spans 16 residues. Trimming removed 0 bases from V and 0 bases from J; junction bases left unmatched: 5. Germline-derived CDR1 and CDR2 are MNHEY and SVGAGI. The CDR3 loop reads CASSYSSGETSYEQYF. The CDR3 DNA reads TGTGCCAGCAGTTACTCGAGCGGGGAGACCTCCTACGAGCAGTACTTC.

This clone appeared a single time. The CDR3 region is CASSLWGNTEAFF. CDR3 in DNA: TGCGCCAGCAGCTTGTGGGGGAACACTGAAGCTTTCTTT. V usage is TRBV5-1 and J usage is TRBJ1-1; D ambiguous. The CDR3 consists of 13 residues. Germline V gives CDR1 SGHRS, CDR2 YFSETQ. V was clipped by 1 base and J by 1 base, with 5 bases between them.

The rearrangement joins TRBV5-5 to TRBJ2-1; D is ambiguous. Germline CDR1 reads SGHKS; CDR2 reads YYEKEE (reference sequence). Trimming shortened V by 3 bases and J by 3 bases, and 13 bases separated the two germline ends. The length of the CDR3 is 15 residues. DNA for the CDR3: TGTGCCAGCAGCTCCCCCATGGACGGCTACAATGAGCAGTTCTTC. It yields the protein CASSSPMDGYNEQFF.

Here the CDR3 DNA reads TGTGCCAGCAGCCCCCTCCTCCGGGGAGTTAAACCGTTCTTC. This encodes CASSPLLRGVKPFF. The V call is TRBV7-3, the J call TRBJ2-1; maybe TRBD2 (5 bases). Trimming stripped 5 bases from V and 15 bases from J, with 23 bases between. Germline lookup yields CDR1 SGHTA and CDR2 FQGTGA. The CDR3 sequence is 14 residues long. The full variable domain, with the rest looked up from reference TRBV7-3 and TRBJ2-1, is GAGVSQTPSNKVTEKGKYVELRCDPISGHTALYWYRQSLGQGPEFLIYFQGTGAADDSGLPNDRFFAVRPEGSVSTLKIQRTERGDSAVYLCASSPLLRGVKPFFGPGTRLTVL.

This sequence joins TRBV7-2 and TRBJ2-3, with D perhaps TRBD2 (6 bases). The length of the CDR3 is 17 residues. Germline V CDR1 and CDR2: SGHTA, FQGNSA. V was cut by 5 bases and J by 1 base, with 19 bases left in between. The CDR3 region is CASSPGTGRRGTDTQYF. The CDR3 coding sequence is TGTGCCAGCAGCCCCGGGACTGGGCGGCGGGGCACAGATACGCAGTATTTT. Looking up the rest from reference TRBV7-2 and TRBJ2-3 gives the full variable domain: GAGVSQSPSNKVTEKGKDVELRCDPISGHTALYWYRQSLGQGLEFLIYFQGNSAPDKSGLPSDRFSAERTGGSVSTLTIQRTQQEDSAVYLCASSPGTGRRGTDTQYFGPGTRLTVL.

The table lists this clone with a count of one. This chain joins TRBV23-1 and TRBJ1-5; D is unresolved. TRBV23-1 is known as an ORF, though its function is uncertain. The V end lost 7 bases, the J end lost 7 bases, and 8 bases lay between the germline ends. The CDR3 is 11 amino acids. DNA of the CDR3: TGCGCCAGCAAAGGGTGCCAGCCCCAGCATTTT. It codes for CASKGCQPQHF.

V and J are TRBV27 and TRBJ2-1; D gene ambiguous. The CDR3 contains 15 residues. Between the trimmed V and J ends, which lost 2 bases and 2 bases, there was a span of 10 bases. The germline CDR1 and CDR2 sequences are MNHEY and SMNVEV (reference sequence). The CDR3, as DNA: TGTGCCAGCAGTTTAAGGGCAGCAACCTACAATGAGCAGTTCTTC. It is translated as CASSLRAATYNEQFF.

This clone was seen at least ten times. The rearrangement links TRBV5-8 to TRBJ1-2; D is ambiguous. CDR3 length equals 12 residues. The ends were cut back, 0 bases at V and 8 bases at J, with 8 bases in the middle. Germline CDR1 SGHTS, CDR2 YDEGEE. The CDR3 protein is CASSLGLGGYTF. The CDR3 DNA follows: TGTGCCAGCAGCTTGGGATTGGGAGGCTACACCTTC.